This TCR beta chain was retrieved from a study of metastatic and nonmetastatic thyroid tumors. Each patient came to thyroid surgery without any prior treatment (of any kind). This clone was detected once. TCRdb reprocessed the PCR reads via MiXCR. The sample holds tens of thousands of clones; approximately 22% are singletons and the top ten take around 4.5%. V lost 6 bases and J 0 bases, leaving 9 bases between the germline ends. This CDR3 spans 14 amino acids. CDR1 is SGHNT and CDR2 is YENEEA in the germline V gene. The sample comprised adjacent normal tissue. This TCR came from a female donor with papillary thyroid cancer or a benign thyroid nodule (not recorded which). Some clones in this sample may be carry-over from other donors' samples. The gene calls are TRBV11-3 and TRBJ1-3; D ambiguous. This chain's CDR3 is CASRPGLSGNTIYF. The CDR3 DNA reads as TGTGCCAGCAGACCGGGCCTCTCTGGAAACACCATATATTTT.